The T cell receptor (beta chain) described here comes from a study of tissue T cells after allogeneic stem cell transplantation. The method was immunoSEQ multiplex PCR; TCRdb's version includes in-frame clones alone and lacks a portion of them. Among roughly 10,000 clones listed, more than 30% were seen once. This clone showed up just a few times. Mouse germline and gene names are used. The read terminates 1 residue before the CDR3 end, so the remaining end is supplied by the germline J gene. The germline V gene encodes CDR1 NNHDY and CDR2 SYVADS. The CDR3 length is 16 residues. V shed 4 bases and J 0 bases; nucleotides not matched to a gene: 3. Described time point: mouse harvest day 7 after allogeneic transplant. Tail vein injection delivered 10^7 T-cell-depleted bone marrow cells and 10^6 splenic CD5+ T cells.

The TCR was taken from a female BALB/c mouse given C57BL/6 T cells with graft-versus-host disease after an allogeneic hematopoietic cell transplant. The sequenced sample was skin. V and J are TRBV13-3 and TRBJ2-2; 10 nucleotides agree with TRBD2. CDR3 sequence: CASSHWGGANTGQLYF. CDR3 bases read: TGTGCCAGCAGTCACTGGGGGGGGGCAAACACCGGGCAGCTCTAC.